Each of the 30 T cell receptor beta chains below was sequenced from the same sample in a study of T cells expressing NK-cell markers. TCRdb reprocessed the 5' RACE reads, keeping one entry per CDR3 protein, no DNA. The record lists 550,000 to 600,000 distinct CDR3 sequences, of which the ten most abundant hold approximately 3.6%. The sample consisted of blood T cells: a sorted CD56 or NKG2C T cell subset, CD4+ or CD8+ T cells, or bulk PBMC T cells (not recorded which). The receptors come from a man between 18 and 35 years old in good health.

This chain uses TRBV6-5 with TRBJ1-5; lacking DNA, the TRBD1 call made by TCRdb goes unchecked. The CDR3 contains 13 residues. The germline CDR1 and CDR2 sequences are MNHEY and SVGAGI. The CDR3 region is CASSTGFPEPQHF.

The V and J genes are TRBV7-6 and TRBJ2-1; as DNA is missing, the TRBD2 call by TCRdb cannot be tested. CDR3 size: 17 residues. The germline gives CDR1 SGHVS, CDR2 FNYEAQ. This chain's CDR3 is CASSLDVPGTNGNEQFF.

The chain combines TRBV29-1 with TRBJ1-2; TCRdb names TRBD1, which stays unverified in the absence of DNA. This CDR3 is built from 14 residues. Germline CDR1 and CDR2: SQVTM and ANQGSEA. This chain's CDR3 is CSFRSRDRVYGYTF.

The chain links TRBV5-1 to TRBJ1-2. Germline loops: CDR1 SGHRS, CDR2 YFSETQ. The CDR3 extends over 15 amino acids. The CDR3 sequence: CASSYAAGANYGYTF.

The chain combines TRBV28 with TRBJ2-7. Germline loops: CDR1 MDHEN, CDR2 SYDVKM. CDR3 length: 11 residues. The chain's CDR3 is CASSLWSEQYF. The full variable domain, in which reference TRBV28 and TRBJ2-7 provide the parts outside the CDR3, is DVKVTQSSRYLVKRTGEKVFLECVQDMDHENMFWYRQDPGLGLRLIYFSYDVKMKEKGDIPEGYSVSREKKERFSLILESASTNQTSMYLCASSLWSEQYFGPGTRLTVT.

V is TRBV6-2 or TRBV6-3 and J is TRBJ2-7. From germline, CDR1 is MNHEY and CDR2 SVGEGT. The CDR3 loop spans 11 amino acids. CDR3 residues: CASASAYEQYF.

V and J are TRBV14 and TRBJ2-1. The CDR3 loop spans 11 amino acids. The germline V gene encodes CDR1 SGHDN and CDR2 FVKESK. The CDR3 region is CASSRGQVEFF.

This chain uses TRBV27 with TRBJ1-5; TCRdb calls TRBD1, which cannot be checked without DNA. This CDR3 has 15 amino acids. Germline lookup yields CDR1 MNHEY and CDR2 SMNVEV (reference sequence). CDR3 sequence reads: CASSSAGTGSKPQHF.

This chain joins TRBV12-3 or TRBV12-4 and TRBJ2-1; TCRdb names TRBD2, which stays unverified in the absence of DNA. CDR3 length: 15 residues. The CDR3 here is CASSFQSSAHNEQFF.

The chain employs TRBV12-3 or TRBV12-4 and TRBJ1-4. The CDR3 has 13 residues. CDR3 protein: CASSQVLNEKLFF.

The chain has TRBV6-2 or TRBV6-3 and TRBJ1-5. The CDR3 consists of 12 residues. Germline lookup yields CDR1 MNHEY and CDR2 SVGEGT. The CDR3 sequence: CASSHLGLPQHF.

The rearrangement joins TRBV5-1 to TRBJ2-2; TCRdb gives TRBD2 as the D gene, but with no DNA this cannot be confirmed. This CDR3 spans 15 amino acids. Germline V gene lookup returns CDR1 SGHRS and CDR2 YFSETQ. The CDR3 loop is CASSDRLGGTGELFF. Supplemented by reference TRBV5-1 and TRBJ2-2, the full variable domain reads KAGVTQTPRYLIKTRGQQVTLSCSPISGHRSVSWYQQTPGQGLQFLFEYFSETQRNKGNFPGRFSGRQFSNSRSEMNVSTLELGDSALYLCASSDRLGGTGELFFGEGSRLTVL.

The CDR3 region is CASSEGRRNQPQHF. The chain recombines TRBV6-1 with TRBJ1-5. CDR3 size: 14 residues. Germline-derived CDR1 and CDR2 are MNHNS and SASEGT.

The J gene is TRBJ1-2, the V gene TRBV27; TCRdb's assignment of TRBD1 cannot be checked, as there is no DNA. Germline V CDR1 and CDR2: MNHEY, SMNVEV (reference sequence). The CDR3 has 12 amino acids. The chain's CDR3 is CASSQGNRGYTF.

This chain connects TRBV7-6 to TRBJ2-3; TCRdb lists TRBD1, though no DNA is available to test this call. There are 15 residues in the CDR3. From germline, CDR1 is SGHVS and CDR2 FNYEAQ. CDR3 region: CASSRPGSFTDTQYF.

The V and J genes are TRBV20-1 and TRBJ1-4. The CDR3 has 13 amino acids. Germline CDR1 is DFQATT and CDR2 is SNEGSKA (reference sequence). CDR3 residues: CSARDFSGHGLFF.

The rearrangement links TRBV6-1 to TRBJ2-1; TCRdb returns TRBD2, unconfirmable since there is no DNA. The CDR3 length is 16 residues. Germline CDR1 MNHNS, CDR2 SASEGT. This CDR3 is CASSRDSPVSYNEQFF.

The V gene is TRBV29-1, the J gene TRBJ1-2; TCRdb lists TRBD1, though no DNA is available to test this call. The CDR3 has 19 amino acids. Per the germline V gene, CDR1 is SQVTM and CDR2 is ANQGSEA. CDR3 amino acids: CSVEGFSGTATTSDYGYTF.

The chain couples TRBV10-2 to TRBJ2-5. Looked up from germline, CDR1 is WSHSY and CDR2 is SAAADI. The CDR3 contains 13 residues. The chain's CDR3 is CASTAWPRETQYF.

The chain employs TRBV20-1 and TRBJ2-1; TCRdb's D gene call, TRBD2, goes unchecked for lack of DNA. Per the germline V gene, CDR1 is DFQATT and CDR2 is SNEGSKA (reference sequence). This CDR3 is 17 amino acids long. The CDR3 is CSARDQASGSLYNEQFF.

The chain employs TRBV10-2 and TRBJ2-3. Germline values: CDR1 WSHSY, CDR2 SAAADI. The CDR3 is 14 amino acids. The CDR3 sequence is CASSESISTDTQYF.

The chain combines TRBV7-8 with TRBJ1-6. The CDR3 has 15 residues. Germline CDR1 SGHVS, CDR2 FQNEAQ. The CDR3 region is CASSLVSVGDSPLHF.

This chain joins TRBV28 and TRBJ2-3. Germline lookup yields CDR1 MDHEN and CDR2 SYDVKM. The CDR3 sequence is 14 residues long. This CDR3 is CASMSGNHADTQYF.

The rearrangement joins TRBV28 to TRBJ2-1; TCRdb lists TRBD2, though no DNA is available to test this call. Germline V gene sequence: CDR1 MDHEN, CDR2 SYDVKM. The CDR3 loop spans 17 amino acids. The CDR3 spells CASSPWVLAGGLNEQFF.

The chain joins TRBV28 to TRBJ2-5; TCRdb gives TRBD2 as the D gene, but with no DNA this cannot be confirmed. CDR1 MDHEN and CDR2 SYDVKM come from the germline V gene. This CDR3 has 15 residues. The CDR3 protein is CASRRELGGGETQYF.

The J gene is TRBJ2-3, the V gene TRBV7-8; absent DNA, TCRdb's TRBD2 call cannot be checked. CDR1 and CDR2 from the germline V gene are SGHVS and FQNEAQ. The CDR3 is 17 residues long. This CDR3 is CASRAWGGRALADTQYF.

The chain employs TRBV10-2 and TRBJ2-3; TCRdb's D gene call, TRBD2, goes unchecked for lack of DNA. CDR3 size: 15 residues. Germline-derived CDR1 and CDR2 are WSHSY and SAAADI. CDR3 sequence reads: CASGSSSGRAGTQYF.

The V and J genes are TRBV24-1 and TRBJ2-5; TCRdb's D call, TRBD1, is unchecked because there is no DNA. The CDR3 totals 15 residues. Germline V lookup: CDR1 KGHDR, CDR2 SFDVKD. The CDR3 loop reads CATSDFRDREETQYF.

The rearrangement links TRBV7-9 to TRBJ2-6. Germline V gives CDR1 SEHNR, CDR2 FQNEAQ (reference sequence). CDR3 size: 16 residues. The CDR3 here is CASSLGDLPGANVLTF.

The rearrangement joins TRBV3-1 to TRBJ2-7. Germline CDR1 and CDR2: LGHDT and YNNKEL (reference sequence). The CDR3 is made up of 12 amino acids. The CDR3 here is CASSLGLASAYF.